This TCR beta chain stems from a study of cytomegalovirus exposure and HLA in healthy donors. With 60 Vbeta and 13 Jbeta primers, the PCR was carried out. Method: immunoSEQ multiplex PCR; TCRdb's copy keeps in-frame clones and lacks some. The table shows about 4,900 clones, with roughly 80% occurring only once. CDR3 size: 14 residues. Germline V gene lookup returns CDR1 SQVTM and CDR2 ANQGSEA. V dropped 7 bases and J dropped 6; count of bases not matched to a gene: 9. The sample taken for sequencing was PBMCs. The chain recombines TRBV29-1 with TRBJ1-4, with 9 bases lining up with TRBD1. This receptor was obtained from a woman aged 40 to 50 in good health and CMV-seropositive. The CDR3 reads CSAHTGGGDEKLFF. The CDR3 nucleotides are TGCAGCGCCCATACAGGGGGCGGAGATGAAAAACTGTTTTTT.